The 25 T cell receptor beta chains below were found in one sample sequenced in a study of cytomegalovirus exposure and HLA in healthy donors (dated by TCRdb to 2015 to 2018). Library generation was performed with the immunoSEQ multiplex PCR assay. For the multiplex PCR, a mixture combining 60 forward primers for TCR Vbeta segments and 13 reverse primers for TCR Jbeta segments was used. What TCRdb holds here is the immuneACCESS table cut down to in-frame rearrangements. Part of the clones is not present; checked against another copy, under half of the missing clones reflect an unresolved V gene, and the others are unexplained. For this sample the table gives fewer than 250,000 clones, of which approximately 70% were detected only once. Approximately 3.1% of the sample belongs to the ten largest clones. Sequenced: PBMCs. These TCRs come from a woman aged 30 to 39 in good health and CMV-seropositive.

The V call is TRBV2, the J call TRBJ1-2, with no clear D. CDR3 length: 13 amino acids. V lost 1 base and J 7 bases, leaving 10 bases between the germline ends. CDR1 is SNHLY and CDR2 is FYNNEI in the germline V gene. The CDR3 bases are TGTGCCAGCAGTGAAGTCCTCACGGTTGGCTACACCTTC. Translated: CASSEVLTVGYTF.

Note on this clone: The identical CDR3 is also encoded by other nucleotide sequences in the sample. The V call is TRBV5-4, the J call TRBJ2-7, with TRBD1 matching 11 bases. The junction had 3 bases not matched to a gene; V was cut back by 4 bases and J by 0 bases. The CDR3 consists of 15 residues. Germline V gives CDR1 SGHNT, CDR2 YYREEE (reference sequence). The DNA of the CDR3 is TGTGCCAGCAGCCTTGGGACAGGGGGCTCCTACGAGCAGTACTTC. It is translated as CASSLGTGGSYEQYF.

This clone was detected a few times. The CDR3, as DNA: TGTGCCAGCAGTGCGGGCAGGGGGCGCATCAATGAGCAGTTCTTC. Residues: CASSAGRGRINEQFF. The V gene is TRBV2, the J gene TRBJ2-1, with TRBD1 matching 8 bases. CDR1 and CDR2 (germline): SNHLY, FYNNEI. V lost 4 bases and J lost 6; bases outside the gene matches: 8. The CDR3 spans 15 residues.

This clone was seen just once. The genes are TRBV27 and TRBJ1-4; D is undetermined. Germline V lookup: CDR1 MNHEY, CDR2 SMNVEV (reference sequence). Trimming pared 5 bases from V and 8 bases from J, leaving 18 bases between. The CDR3 spans 15 residues. Here the CDR3 reads CASSARTGIWEKLFF. DNA of the CDR3: TGTGCCAGCAGTGCTAGGACGGGGATTTGGGAAAAACTGTTTTTT.

The J gene is TRBJ2-3, the V gene TRBV10-1; a possible D gene is TRBD2 (6 bases). CDR3 length: 16 residues. CDR1 and CDR2 (germline): WNHNN, SYGVQD (reference sequence). The V gene lost 3 bases and the J gene lost 4 bases, with 17 bases spanning the gap. In nucleotides, the CDR3 is TGCGCCAGCAGTGAATTCGGCGGGACTCCGCCAGATACGCAGTATTTT. Translation: CASSEFGGTPPDTQYF.

This chain connects TRBV4-2 to TRBJ2-5, with D perhaps matching TRBD2 (5 bases). Trimming shortened V by 4 bases and J by 5 bases, and 14 bases separated the two germline ends. The CDR3 covers 14 residues. Germline V gene sequence: CDR1 LGHNA, CDR2 YNFKEQ. CDR3 in amino acids: CASSPPRGGETQYF. In DNA form, the CDR3 reads TGTGCCAGCAGCCCACCTCGGGGTGGCGAGACCCAGTACTTC.

V is TRBV7-8 and J is TRBJ1-5; D call uncertain. This CDR3 has 13 residues. V gave up 0 bases and J gave up 6 bases, with 6 bases separating them. Germline CDR1 SGHVS, CDR2 FQNEAQ. The CDR3 spells CASSLASGQPQHF. As DNA, the CDR3 is TGTGCCAGCAGCTTAGCGTCGGGTCAGCCCCAGCATTTT.

This clone was detected only a few times. V gene TRBV27 combines with J gene TRBJ1-1, with D possibly TRBD1 on 6 matching bases. The CDR3 has 13 residues. Trimming pared 7 bases from V and 1 base from J, leaving 10 bases between. The germline V gene has CDR1 MNHEY and CDR2 SMNVEV (reference sequence). CDR3 in amino acids: CASTGHQNTEAFF. Written as DNA, the CDR3 is TGTGCCAGCACGGGACACCAGAACACTGAAGCTTTCTTT.

This rearrangement joins TRBV7-2 to TRBJ2-7; 14 bases align to TRBD2. Trimming cost V 6 bases and J 9 bases; bases outside gene matches: 13. The CDR3 totals 16 residues. The germline V gene has CDR1 SGHTA and CDR2 FQGNSA. CDR3 coding DNA: TGTGCCAGCAGATTGGGACTAGCGGGGGCTTCTACGGGGCAGTACTTC. Translated, it gives CASRLGLAGASTGQYF.

The J gene is TRBJ2-5, the V gene TRBV7-6, with a possible D match to TRBD2 (6 bases). The CDR3 loop spans 16 amino acids. The germline V and J ends were trimmed by 5 bases and 0 bases, with 16 bases remaining between them. Germline CDR1 is SGHVS and CDR2 is FNYEAQ. In nucleotides, the CDR3 is TGTGCCAGCAGCCGCAGGACTCTAGCGTACCAAGAGACCCAGTACTTC. Its protein product is CASSRRTLAYQETQYF.

This chain joins TRBV28 and TRBJ2-7, with 14 bases aligning to TRBD2. CDR1 and CDR2 (germline): MDHEN, SYDVKM. CDR3 length: 16 residues. The V segment lost 6 bases and the J segment 4 bases; nucleotides outside the gene matches: 8. The CDR3 sequence is CASRPTSGRAWYEQYF. The CDR3 DNA sequence: TGTGCCAGCAGGCCGACTAGCGGGAGGGCCTGGTACGAGCAGTACTTC.

This chain links TRBV15 with TRBJ2-7, with D perhaps matching TRBD1 (5 bases). CDR3 length: 14 amino acids. The germline V gene has CDR1 LNHNV and CDR2 YYDKDF (reference sequence). V gave up 1 base and J gave up 5 bases, with 12 bases separating them. CDR3 coding DNA: TGTGCCACCAGCAGAGGGGCAGGGATAGACGAGCAGTACTTC. As protein: CATSRGAGIDEQYF. Combining the CDR3 with reference TRBV15 and TRBJ2-7 gives the whole variable domain DAMVIQNPRYQVTQFGKPVTLSCSQTLNHNVMYWYQQKSSQAPKLLFHYYDKDFNNEADTPDNFQSRRPNTSFCFLDIRSPGLGDTAMYLCATSRGAGIDEQYFGPGTRLTVT.

There are a few counts of this clone. The chain employs TRBV7-9 and TRBJ2-5, with 7 bases that match TRBD1. CDR3 length: 13 amino acids. The germline V gene encodes CDR1 SEHNR and CDR2 FQNEAQ (reference sequence). V lost 5 bases, J lost 1 base, and 1 base stayed unmatched. CDR3 DNA: TGTGCCAGCAGCCGGGACAGCCAAGAGACCCAGTACTTC. As protein: CASSRDSQETQYF.

The chain is built from TRBV25-1 and TRBJ2-3; possible D gene TRBD2, 6 bases. The CDR3 runs to 16 residues. V was clipped by 1 base and J by 2 bases, with 13 bases between them. Germline V CDR1 and CDR2: MGHDK, SYGVNS. CDR3 sequence (DNA): TGTGCCAGCAGTGAATCTATTAGCGGATACACAGATACGCAGTATTTT. Translation gives CASSESISGYTDTQYF.

Comment on this clone: A junction boundary mismatches the germline segment, possibly from a read error. The chain carries TRBV7-9 and TRBJ2-7; weak D call: TRBD1 (6 bases). The CDR3 sequence is 16 residues long. Germline V gene lookup returns CDR1 SEHNR and CDR2 FQNEAQ (reference sequence). The CDR3 loop reads CSSSLSRDKGSYVQYF. The DNA for the CDR3 is TGTTCCAGCAGCTTAAGCCGGGACAAGGGCTCCTACGTGCAGTACTTC.

CDR3 amino acids: CASRDGAGEQFF. DNA for the CDR3: TGTGCCAGCAGGGACGGAGCGGGTGAGCAGTTCTTC. The genes are TRBV6-4 and TRBJ2-1, with D perhaps matching TRBD2 (6 bases). The CDR3 length is 12 residues. Germline V gene data show CDR1 as MRHNA and CDR2 as SNTAGT. Trimming removed 6 bases at V and 9 bases at J, with 12 bases between.

The chain couples TRBV21-1 to TRBJ2-3; whether TRBD1, the table's D call, matches the DNA was not checked. TRBV21-1 is marked as a pseudogene. The CDR3 contains 13 residues. Written as DNA, the CDR3 is TGTGCCAGCAGCCCCACCCGCAGGGTATGGCAGTATTTT. This translates into CASSPTRRVWQYF.

The rearrangement links TRBV9 to TRBJ2-5, with TRBD1 matching 7 bases. The CDR3 sequence is 16 residues long. V shed 3 bases, J shed 5 bases, and the junction held 13 bases outside the gene matches. Germline lookup yields CDR1 SGDLS and CDR2 YYNGEE. CDR3 nucleotides: TGTGCCAGCAGCGCCCCAACCGGGACCAGGGGGGAGACCCAGTACTTC. It translates to CASSAPTGTRGETQYF.

V and J are TRBV28 and TRBJ2-7; TRBD2 aligns across 7 bases. The CDR3 totals 15 residues. Per the germline V gene, CDR1 is MDHEN and CDR2 is SYDVKM. Germline trimming cut 7 bases from V and 2 bases from J; bases unmatched to any gene: 11. CDR3 DNA: TGTGCCAGCACCGGGGGGTTCGCCGGGACCTACGAGCAGTACTTC. This sequence encodes CASTGGFAGTYEQYF. Full variable domain (rest looked up from reference TRBV28 and TRBJ2-7): DVKVTQSSRYLVKRTGEKVFLECVQDMDHENMFWYRQDPGLGLRLIYFSYDVKMKEKGDIPEGYSVSREKKERFSLILESASTNQTSMYLCASTGGFAGTYEQYFGPGTRLTVT.

This clone was counted between two and nine times. The V and J genes are TRBV5-1 and TRBJ2-2, with 7 positions matching TRBD1. Unmatched junction bases numbered 8, after V lost 0 bases and J lost 0 bases. The CDR3 runs 18 residues. Germline V gene sequence: CDR1 SGHRS, CDR2 YFSETQ. The CDR3 bases are TGCGCCAGCAGCTTGGCCCCGACAGGGACGGCGAACACCGGGGAGCTGTTTTTT. Translating gives CASSLAPTGTANTGELFF.

The DNA for the CDR3 is TGTGCCAGCAGCCTGGGACTAGCGGTCCAAGAGACCCAGTACTTC. This sequence encodes CASSLGLAVQETQYF. The chain has TRBV5-4 and TRBJ2-5; the match to TRBD2 covers 11 bases. The CDR3 has 15 residues. Per the germline V gene, CDR1 is SGHNT and CDR2 is YYREEE (reference sequence). The V gene end was trimmed by 4 bases and the J gene end by 1 base; junction bases not matched to a gene: 3.

V and J are TRBV7-6 and TRBJ2-7; D may be TRBD2 (7 bases). The ends were cut back, 5 bases at V and 5 bases at J, with 13 bases in the middle. This CDR3 contains 13 residues. Germline assignment: CDR1 SGHVS and CDR2 FNYEAQ. The CDR3 DNA reads as TGTGCCAGCAGCGCGCGGGGGCTCGACGAGCAGTACTTC. It translates to CASSARGLDEQYF.

This chain links TRBV27 with TRBJ2-3, with a possible D match to TRBD2 (6 bases). This CDR3 spans 14 amino acids. Trimming removed 8 bases from V and 1 base from J, with 13 bases in between. Germline V gene sequence: CDR1 MNHEY, CDR2 SMNVEV (reference sequence). CDR3 sequence (DNA): TGTGCCAGCGGGGCGGGATGGGGCACAGATACGCAGTATTTT. Translated, it gives CASGAGWGTDTQYF.

V is TRBV5-1 and J is TRBJ2-7, with no clear D. This CDR3 is 15 amino acids long. V was shortened by 1 base and J by 3 bases, with 14 bases between the two germline ends. CDR1 is SGHRS and CDR2 is YFSETQ in the germline V gene. The DNA of the CDR3 is TGCGCCAGCAGCTTGATGGGTGACATCGGCTACGAGCAGTACTTC. This translates into CASSLMGDIGYEQYF.

This clone was detected only a few times. The chain employs TRBV5-1 and TRBJ1-2; TRBD1 matches 12 bases. Germline V gene sequence: CDR1 SGHRS, CDR2 YFSETQ. The V and J ends lost 8 bases and 5 bases, in that order; junction bases with no gene match: 10. There are 15 residues in the CDR3. The CDR3: CASFSGTGGKYGYTF. In nucleotides, the CDR3 is TGCGCCAGTTTTTCCGGGACAGGGGGCAAATATGGCTACACCTTC.